Below, 20 T cell receptor beta chains from the same sample are listed, as sequenced in a study of radiation and T cells in renal cell carcinoma. Generated by immunoSEQ multiplex PCR, the TCRdb table keeps only in-frame clones and is missing some. The repertoire holds about 150,000 clones, with over 80% as singletons. Time point indicated: blood 2 weeks post-SBRT. The sample's treatment: 15 Gy SBRT to primary tumor, nephrectomy 4 weeks later. The sample consisted of blood, taken from a patient whose treatment included radiotherapy and nephrectomy. These receptors originate from a woman between 45 and 60 years old with renal cell carcinoma.

This clone has a single count. The rearrangement joins TRBV7-2 to TRBJ1-2; D remains unclear. Trimming removed 3 bases from V and 10 bases from J, with 12 bases in between. Germline CDR1 is SGHTA and CDR2 is FQGNSA. This CDR3 comprises 12 residues. The CDR3 loop reads CASSFPGRTYTF. The CDR3 bases are TGTGCCAGCAGCTTCCCCGGACGGACCTACACCTTC.

The chain joins TRBV4-3 to TRBJ1-1; weak D call: TRBD1 (5 bases). With 1 base removed from V and 2 bases from J, the gap between germline ends came to 14 bases. CDR3 length equals 16 residues. Per germline, CDR1 LGHNA and CDR2 YSLEER. The CDR3 DNA reads as TGCGCCAGCAGCCAAGGCGACAGAGACTTTAACACTGAAGCTTTCTTT. As protein: CASSQGDRDFNTEAFF.

The chain is built from TRBV5-1 and TRBJ2-5; 11 positions match TRBD2. Germline CDR1 reads SGHRS; CDR2 reads YFSETQ. V lost 4 bases and J lost 4; bases outside the gene matches: 6. CDR3 length equals 15 residues. The CDR3 DNA follows: TGCGCCAGCAGCGTGACTAGCGGGGTAGGAGAGACCCAGTACTTC. It codes for CASSVTSGVGETQYF.

This clone has a single count. This chain links TRBV5-1 with TRBJ2-2; perhaps TRBD1 as D (5 bases). Germline V lookup: CDR1 SGHRS, CDR2 YFSETQ. The V and J ends lost 1 base and 3 bases respectively, with 7 bases between them. This CDR3 has 14 residues. CDR3 sequence reads: CASSLQGDTGELFF. The DNA of the CDR3 is TGCGCCAGCAGCTTGCAAGGGGACACCGGGGAGCTGTTTTTT.

The V and J genes are TRBV2 and TRBJ2-1, with D perhaps matching TRBD2 (7 bases). CDR1 SNHLY and CDR2 FYNNEI come from the germline V gene. The V end lost 6 bases, the J end lost 2 bases, and 14 bases lay between the germline ends. The CDR3 spans 15 residues. Written as DNA, the CDR3 is TGTGCCAGCAGCGCTGGCGGGGGCCCCTACAATGAGCAGTTCTTC. Translating gives CASSAGGGPYNEQFF.

The chain recombines TRBV30 with TRBJ1-4, with D perhaps TRBD1 (5 bases). From germline, CDR1 is GTSNPN and CDR2 SVGIG (reference sequence). V lost 3 bases, J lost 3 bases, and 8 bases lay in between. The CDR3 is 13 residues long. In DNA form, the CDR3 reads TGTGCCTGGAGCGGGGGACCTAATGAAAAACTGTTTTTT. Amino acid sequence: CAWSGGPNEKLFF.

The CDR3 DNA sequence: TGCGCCAGCAGCCAAGCTGAGGGGAGGGCCCTCCACTTT. It codes for CASSQAEGRALHF. This sequence joins TRBV4-1 and TRBJ1-6; D is perhaps TRBD1 (5 bases). The V and J ends lost 1 base and 14 bases respectively, with 12 bases between them. There are 13 residues in the CDR3. CDR1 and CDR2 (germline): MGHRA, YSYEKL.

The V gene is TRBV18, the J gene TRBJ2-3; TRBD1 might be the D (5 bases). V gave up 0 bases and J gave up 5 bases, with 6 bases separating them. The germline V gene encodes CDR1 KGHSH and CDR2 LQKENI. The CDR3 length is 13 residues. The DNA for the CDR3 is TGTGCCAGCTCACCACCGGGGCGAGATACGCAGTATTTT. This gives the protein CASSPPGRDTQYF.

The genes are TRBV7-6 and TRBJ2-5, with 9 bases lining up with TRBD2. Germline V CDR1 and CDR2: SGHVS, FNYEAQ. Germline trimming cut 2 bases from V and 2 bases from J; bases unmatched to any gene: 6. CDR3 length: 16 residues. In DNA form, the CDR3 reads TGTGCCAGCAGCTTATGGCTAGCGGGGACTCAAGAGACCCAGTACTTC. As protein: CASSLWLAGTQETQYF.

This chain links TRBV5-1 with TRBJ1-2; TRBD1 agrees at 7 bases. CDR1 and CDR2 from the germline V gene are SGHRS and YFSETQ. The junction had 2 bases not matched to a gene; V was cut back by 4 bases and J by 2 bases. The CDR3 contains 13 residues. CDR3 in amino acids: CASSQQGNYGYTF. Here the CDR3 DNA reads TGCGCCAGCAGCCAACAGGGGAACTATGGCTACACCTTC.

The CDR3 region is CASSPQTGTRNSPLHF. The CDR3 DNA is TGTGCCAGCTCGCCCCAGACAGGGACGAGGAATTCACCCCTCCACTTT. The V and J genes are TRBV18 and TRBJ1-6; 7 bases agree with TRBD1. Germline-derived CDR1 and CDR2 are KGHSH and LQKENI. The CDR3 runs to 16 residues. V gave up 6 bases and J gave up 7 bases; unmatched junction bases: 12.

The rearrangement uses TRBV25-1 and TRBJ2-5, with D possibly TRBD1 on 7 matching bases. The CDR3 totals 13 residues. CDR1 and CDR2 (germline): MGHDK, SYGVNS. V lost 6 bases and J 7 bases, leaving 15 bases between the germline ends. Here the CDR3 DNA reads TGTGCCAGCAGAGACAGGGTGGGGGGGACCCAGTACTTC. This translates into CASRDRVGGTQYF.

CDR3 sequence (DNA): TGTGCCAGCAGTCCACAGGGGGCTGGAGGAAACACCATATATTTT. Its protein is CASSPQGAGGNTIYF. The chain couples TRBV7-8 to TRBJ1-3, with 9 bases lining up with TRBD1. The germline V gene has CDR1 SGHVS and CDR2 FQNEAQ. This CDR3 is 15 amino acids long. V lost 6 bases to trimming and J lost 4 bases; unmatched junction nucleotides: 7.

About this clone: Other DNA sequences from this sample encode an identical CDR3 as well. The J gene is TRBJ1-5, the V gene TRBV19; D is perhaps TRBD1 (6 bases). The CDR3 has 14 amino acids. Germline V gives CDR1 LNHDA, CDR2 SQIVND (reference sequence). The germline V and J ends were trimmed by 3 bases and 2 bases, with 8 bases remaining between them. CDR3 coding DNA: TGTGCCAGTAGTATTCGACAGGGCAATCAGCCCCAGCATTTT. Translation gives CASSIRQGNQPQHF.

This rearrangement joins TRBV2 to TRBJ2-7, with D maybe TRBD1 (6 bases). The V gene's germline CDR1 is SNHLY and CDR2 FYNNEI. V lost 7 bases to trimming and J lost 1 base, with 14 bases between them. The CDR3 spans 14 residues. CDR3: CASIFGTNSYEQYF. The CDR3 nucleotides read TGTGCCAGCATCTTCGGGACAAATTCCTACGAGCAGTACTTC.

The CDR3 nucleotides read TGTGCCAGCAGTGGGTGGGACAGGTTCGTCTGGGCTTTCTTT. Encoded protein: CASSGWDRFVWAFF. The V call is TRBV6-1, the J call TRBJ1-1; 8 nucleotides agree with TRBD1. Germline CDR1 MNHNS, CDR2 SASEGT. Losses at the gene ends were 4 bases for V and 11 bases for J; bases not matched to a gene: 12. This CDR3 is 14 amino acids long.

The rearrangement uses TRBV19 and TRBJ2-5, with D hard to call. Trimming removed 3 bases from V and 2 bases from J, with 7 bases in between. This CDR3 contains 13 residues. Germline loops: CDR1 LNHDA, CDR2 SQIVND (reference sequence). CDR3 sequence (DNA): TGTGCCAGTAGTATCGGCAGGCAAGAGACCCAGTACTTC. Translated: CASSIGRQETQYF.

The gene calls are TRBV4-1 and TRBJ1-2; perhaps TRBD1 as D (5 bases). Trimming took 0 bases from V and 4 from J, leaving 9 bases between them. The CDR3 extends over 14 amino acids. Per the germline V gene, CDR1 is MGHRA and CDR2 is YSYEKL. The CDR3 is CASSQDIGAYGYTF. The CDR3 bases are TGCGCCAGCAGCCAAGACATAGGGGCCTATGGCTACACCTTC.

The chain combines TRBV7-8 with TRBJ1-6; no reliable D call. Germline assignment: CDR1 SGHVS and CDR2 FQNEAQ. V dropped 5 bases and J dropped 9 bases, with 8 bases sitting between them. The CDR3 has 12 residues. The CDR3 region is CASSDHVSPLHF. Written as DNA, the CDR3 is TGTGCCAGCAGCGACCACGTTTCACCCCTCCACTTT.

Regarding this clone: Germline is not matched at one junction end, which may reflect a read error. V gene TRBV7-7 combines with J gene TRBJ1-1, with unresolved D. CDR3 length equals 13 residues. The germline CDR1 and CDR2 sequences are SSHAT and FNYEAQ (reference sequence). CDR3 DNA sequence: TGTGCTAGCAGCTTAGGATGGGACACTGAAGCTTTCTTT. Its translation: CASSLGWDTEAFF.